Below, 8 T cell receptor beta chains from the same sample are listed, as sequenced in a study of blood T cells in healthy people across ages. Through a sample-barcoded 5' primer and a J-beta primer mix, a second PCR was run for roughly 6 to 11 cycles. TCRdb re-derived calls from the 5' RACE reads in MiXCR, one entry per CDR3 protein. This sample has roughly 1,700,000 distinct CDR3 sequences, with approximately 30% found just once. Material: blood. Receptors were obtained from a woman under 40 in good health.

V is TRBV18 and J is TRBJ1-1; 7 bases map to TRBD1. This CDR3 spans 14 amino acids. Germline CDR1 is KGHSH and CDR2 is LQKENI. V was pared by 5 bases and J by 3 bases, with 6 bases of the junction left unmatched. In DNA, the CDR3 is TGTGCCAGCTCAAAAGGGGGCGATGACACTGAAGCTTTCTTT. This gives the protein CASSKGGDDTEAFF.

The V call is TRBV2, the J call TRBJ2-2; 11 bases line up with TRBD2. Unmatched junction bases numbered 3, after V lost 6 bases and J lost 0 bases. Germline CDR1 reads SNHLY; CDR2 reads FYNNEI. The CDR3 length is 16 residues. The CDR3 region is CASRSSGGTNTGELFF. In DNA form, the CDR3 reads TGTGCCAGCAGGTCTAGCGGGGGGACGAACACCGGGGAGCTGTTTTTT.

The chain has TRBV19 and TRBJ2-3; 8 bases align to TRBD2. The V segment lost 9 bases and the J segment 0 bases; nucleotides outside the gene matches: 8. The length of the CDR3 is 15 residues. Germline-derived CDR1 and CDR2 are LNHDA and SQIVND (reference sequence). The DNA for the CDR3 is TGTGCCAGGCCTCGGCGGGGGGCTAGCACAGATACGCAGTATTTT. It specifies CARPRRGASTDTQYF.

This chain links TRBV7-9 with TRBJ2-1; D is possibly TRBD2 (6 bases). Germline CDR1 reads SEHNR; CDR2 reads FQNEAQ (reference sequence). The CDR3 is made up of 16 amino acids. Trimming took off 4 bases at V and 0 bases at J, with 13 bases between the two ends. CDR3 bases: TGTGCCAGCAGCTCCTTAGCGGAACCCTCCTACAATGAGCAGTTCTTC. Translation: CASSSLAEPSYNEQFF.

As regards this clonotype: A read error may produce the germline difference seen at one junction end. The chain has TRBV7-3 and TRBJ2-1; no firm D call. The germline gives CDR1 SGHTA, CDR2 FQGTGA. This CDR3 is built from 15 residues. The CDR3 nucleotides are TGTGCCAGCAGCCCAACCATAGGGCTCTACGATGAGCAGTTCTTC. It encodes CASSPTIGLYDEQFF.

As to this clonotype: This may arise from a read error, as a much more abundant clone is one base away. The CDR3 does not end in the conserved phenylalanine or tryptophan, so this is likely a read error. The chain carries TRBV20-1 and TRBJ2-4; 10 nucleotides align to TRBD1. The ends lost 0 bases at V and 3 bases at J; junction bases unmatched: 11. CDR1 and CDR2 (germline): DFQATT, SNEGSKA (reference sequence). This CDR3 is 18 amino acids long. In DNA, the CDR3 is TGCAGTGCTAGAGAACGATGGACAGGGGGAAAGGTCAAAAACATTCAGTACTGC. Translated: CSARERWTGGKVKNIQYC.

As to this clonotype: A read error may explain this, as a much larger clone is one base away. In nucleotides, the CDR3 is TGTGCCAGCAGCTTCAGACTAACGGGAGGGGCGTACGAGCAGTACTTC. This translates into CASSFRLTGGAYEQYF. The chain has TRBV5-5 and TRBJ2-7, with TRBD2 matching 8 bases. The germline V gene has CDR1 SGHKS and CDR2 YYEKEE (reference sequence). The ends lost 2 bases at V and 4 bases at J; junction bases unmatched: 11. The CDR3 is 16 amino acids.

This chain uses TRBV27 with TRBJ1-6; D uncertain. V was cut by 6 bases and J by 0 bases, with 12 bases left in between. Germline V gene data show CDR1 as MNHEY and CDR2 as SMNVEV (reference sequence). This CDR3 is 16 amino acids long. The CDR3 bases are TGTGCCAGCAGCTCCTCCCTGAGCTCCTATAATTCACCCCTCCACTTT. It yields the protein CASSSSLSSYNSPLHF.